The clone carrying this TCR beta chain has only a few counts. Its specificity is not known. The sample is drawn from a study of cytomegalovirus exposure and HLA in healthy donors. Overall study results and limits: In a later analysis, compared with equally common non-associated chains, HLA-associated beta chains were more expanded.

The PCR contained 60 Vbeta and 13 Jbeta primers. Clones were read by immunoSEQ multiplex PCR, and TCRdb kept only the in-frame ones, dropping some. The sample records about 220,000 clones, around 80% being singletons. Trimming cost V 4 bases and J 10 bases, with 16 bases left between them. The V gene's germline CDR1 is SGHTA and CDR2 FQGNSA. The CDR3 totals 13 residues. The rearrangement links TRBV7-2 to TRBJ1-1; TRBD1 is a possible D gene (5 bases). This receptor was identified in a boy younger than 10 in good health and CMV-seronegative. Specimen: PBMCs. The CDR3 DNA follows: TGTGCCAGCAGCTCTCGACAGTTTCCTCGAGCTTTCTTT. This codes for CASSSRQFPRAFF.